This T cell receptor beta chain came from a study of type 1 regulatory T cells. At the level of the study: An in vitro protocol generated T-allo10, a Tr1-enriched, alloantigen-specific CD4 T cell product.

This clonotype was seen a few times. The CDR3 has 15 amino acids. Trimming cost V 4 bases and J 6 bases, with 16 bases left between them. CDR1 is SGHAT, CDR2 FQNNGV, per germline. MiXCR, applied by TCRdb to the reads, yields one record per CDR3 protein. Among some 89,000 distinct CDR3 sequences, roughly 31% were seen once, and the ten largest hold 2% to 2.5%. The source of this sequence is a human donor in good health. V is TRBV11-2 and J is TRBJ2-1; D tentatively fits TRBD1 or TRBD2 (6 bases each). The sequencing input was CD4+ T cells, either the whole sample or a sorted fraction (not recorded which). The chain's CDR3 is CASSSEGEAGNEQFF. The CDR3, as DNA: TGTGCCAGCAGCTCGGAGGGGGAGGCTGGCAATGAGCAGTTCTTC.